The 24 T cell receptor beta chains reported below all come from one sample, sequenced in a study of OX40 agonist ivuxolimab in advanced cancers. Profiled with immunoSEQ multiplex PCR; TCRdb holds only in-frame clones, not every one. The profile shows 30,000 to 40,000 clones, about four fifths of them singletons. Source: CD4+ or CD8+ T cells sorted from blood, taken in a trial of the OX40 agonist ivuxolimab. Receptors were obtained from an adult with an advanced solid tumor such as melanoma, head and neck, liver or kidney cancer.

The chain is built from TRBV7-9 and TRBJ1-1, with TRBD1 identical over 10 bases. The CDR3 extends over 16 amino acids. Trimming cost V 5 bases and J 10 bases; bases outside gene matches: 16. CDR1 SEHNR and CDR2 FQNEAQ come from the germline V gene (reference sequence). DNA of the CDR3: TGTGCCAGCAGCCCGCCGGGACAGGGGAGAGAAAAAGGAGCTTTCTTT. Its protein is CASSPPGQGREKGAFF.

The CDR3 DNA follows: TGTGCCTGGAGTGTTAGACAGGGGCTACTCAACTCTGGAAACACCATATATTTT. Encoded protein: CAWSVRQGLLNSGNTIYF. The V and J genes are TRBV30 and TRBJ1-3, with 8 positions matching TRBD1. Trimming removed 0 bases from V and 0 bases from J; junction bases left unmatched: 10. Germline assignment: CDR1 GTSNPN and CDR2 SVGIG (reference sequence). This CDR3 has 18 amino acids.

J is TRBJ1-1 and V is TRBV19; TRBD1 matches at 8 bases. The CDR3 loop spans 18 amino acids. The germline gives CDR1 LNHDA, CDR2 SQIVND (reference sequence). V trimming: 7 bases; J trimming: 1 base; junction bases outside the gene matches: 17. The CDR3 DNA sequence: TGTGCCAGTACTAATCCCCGACAGGGGCGAATTTGGAACACTGAAGCTTTCTTT. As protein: CASTNPRQGRIWNTEAFF.

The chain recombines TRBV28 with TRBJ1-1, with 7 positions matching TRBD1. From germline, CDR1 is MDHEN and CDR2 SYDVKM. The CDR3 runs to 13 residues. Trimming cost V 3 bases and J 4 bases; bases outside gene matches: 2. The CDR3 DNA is TGTGCCAGCAGTTTTAACAGGGGCACTGAAGCTTTCTTT. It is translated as CASSFNRGTEAFF.

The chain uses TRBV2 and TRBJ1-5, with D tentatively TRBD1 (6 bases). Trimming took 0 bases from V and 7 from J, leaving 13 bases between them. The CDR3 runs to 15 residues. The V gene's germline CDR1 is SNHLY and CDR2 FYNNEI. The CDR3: CASSEAPRGIQPQHF. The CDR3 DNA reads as TGTGCCAGCAGTGAAGCGCCTAGGGGGATCCAGCCCCAGCATTTT.

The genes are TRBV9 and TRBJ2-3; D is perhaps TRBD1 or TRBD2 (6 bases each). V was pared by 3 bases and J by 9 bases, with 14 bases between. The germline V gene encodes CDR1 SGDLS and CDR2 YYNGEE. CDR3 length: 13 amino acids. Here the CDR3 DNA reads TGTGCCAGCAGCGCTGACCAGGGGAGGACGCAGTATTTT. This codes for CASSADQGRTQYF.

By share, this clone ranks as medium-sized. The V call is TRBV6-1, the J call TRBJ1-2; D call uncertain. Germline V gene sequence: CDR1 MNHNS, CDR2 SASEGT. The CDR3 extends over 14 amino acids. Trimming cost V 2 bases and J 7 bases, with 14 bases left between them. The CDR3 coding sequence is TGTGCCAGCAGTGAAAGGGAAGGGTGGGCTGGCTACACCTTC. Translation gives CASSEREGWAGYTF.

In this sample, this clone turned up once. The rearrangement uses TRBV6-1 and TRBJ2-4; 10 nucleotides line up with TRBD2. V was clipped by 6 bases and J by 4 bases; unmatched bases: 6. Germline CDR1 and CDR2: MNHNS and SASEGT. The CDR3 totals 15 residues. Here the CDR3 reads CASRDISGGKNIQYF. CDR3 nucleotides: TGTGCCAGCAGAGACATTAGCGGGGGGAAAAACATTCAGTACTTC.

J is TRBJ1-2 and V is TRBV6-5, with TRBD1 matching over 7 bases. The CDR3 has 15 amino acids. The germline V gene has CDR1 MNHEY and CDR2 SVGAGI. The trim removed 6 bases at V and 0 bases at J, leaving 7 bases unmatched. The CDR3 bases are TGTGCCAGCAGGACAGGGATTTCCTCTAACTATGGCTACACCTTC. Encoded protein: CASRTGISSNYGYTF.

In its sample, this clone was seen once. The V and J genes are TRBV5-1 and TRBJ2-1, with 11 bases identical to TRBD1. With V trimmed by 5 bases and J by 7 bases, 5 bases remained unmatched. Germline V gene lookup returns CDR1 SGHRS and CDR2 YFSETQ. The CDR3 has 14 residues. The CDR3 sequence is CASSRDRGRNEQFF. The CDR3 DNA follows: TGCGCCAGCAGTCGGGACAGGGGGAGGAATGAGCAGTTCTTC.

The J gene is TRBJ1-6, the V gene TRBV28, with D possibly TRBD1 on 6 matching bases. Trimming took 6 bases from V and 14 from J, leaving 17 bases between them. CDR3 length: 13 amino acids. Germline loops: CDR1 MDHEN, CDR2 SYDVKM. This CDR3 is CASSPGTSVSLHF. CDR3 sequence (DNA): TGTGCCAGCAGCCCCGGGACATCGGTTTCCCTCCACTTT.

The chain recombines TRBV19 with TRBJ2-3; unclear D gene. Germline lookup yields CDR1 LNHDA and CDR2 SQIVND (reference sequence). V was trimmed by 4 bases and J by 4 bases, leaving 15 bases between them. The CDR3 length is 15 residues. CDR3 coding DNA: TGTGCCAGTAGTACCGGCCGAAAGAGCGCAGATACGCAGTATTTT. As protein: CASSTGRKSADTQYF.

As DNA, the CDR3 is TGTGCCTGGAGTGTACCCGTAGCGGGGGGCAGGAATGAGCAGTTCTTC. The encoded protein is CAWSVPVAGGRNEQFF. The rearrangement joins TRBV30 to TRBJ2-1, with 10 positions matching TRBD2. Germline assignment: CDR1 GTSNPN and CDR2 SVGIG (reference sequence). After removal of 0 bases from V and 7 bases from J, the junction contained 9 bases not matched to a gene. This CDR3 is 16 amino acids long.

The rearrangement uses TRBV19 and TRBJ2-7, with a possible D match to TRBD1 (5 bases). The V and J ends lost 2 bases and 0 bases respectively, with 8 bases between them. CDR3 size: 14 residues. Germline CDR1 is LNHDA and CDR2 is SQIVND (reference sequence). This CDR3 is CASSITGSSYEQYF. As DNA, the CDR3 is TGTGCCAGTAGTATAACAGGTTCCTCCTACGAGCAGTACTTC. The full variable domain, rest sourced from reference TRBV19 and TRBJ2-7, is DGGITQSPKYLFRKEGQNVTLSCEQNLNHDAMYWYRQDPGQGLRLIYYSQIVNDFQKGDIAEGYSVSREKKESFPLTVTSAQKNPTAFYLCASSITGSSYEQYFGPGTRLTVT.

The DNA for the CDR3 is TGCGCCAGCAGAGGAGGACAGTCTATGAACACTGAAGCTTTCTTT. This translates into CASRGGQSMNTEAFF. V usage is TRBV10-2 and J usage is TRBJ1-1, with a weak D call TRBD1 (6 bases). This CDR3 contains 15 residues. From germline, CDR1 is WSHSY and CDR2 SAAADI. V was clipped by 6 bases and J by 0 bases, with 14 bases between them.

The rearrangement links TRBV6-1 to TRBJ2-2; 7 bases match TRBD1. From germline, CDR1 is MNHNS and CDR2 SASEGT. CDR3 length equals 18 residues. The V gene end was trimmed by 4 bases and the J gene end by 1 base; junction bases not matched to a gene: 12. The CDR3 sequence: CASSGNDRAVENTGELFF. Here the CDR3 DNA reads TGTGCCAGCAGTGGGAACGACAGGGCGGTTGAGAACACCGGGGAGCTGTTTTTT.

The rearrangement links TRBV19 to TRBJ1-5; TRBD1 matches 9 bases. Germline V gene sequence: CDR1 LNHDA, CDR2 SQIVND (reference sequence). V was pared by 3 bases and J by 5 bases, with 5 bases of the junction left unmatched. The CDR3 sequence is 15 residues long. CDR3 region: CASSIRTGGDQPQHF. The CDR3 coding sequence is TGTGCCAGTAGTATTCGAACAGGGGGCGATCAGCCCCAGCATTTT.

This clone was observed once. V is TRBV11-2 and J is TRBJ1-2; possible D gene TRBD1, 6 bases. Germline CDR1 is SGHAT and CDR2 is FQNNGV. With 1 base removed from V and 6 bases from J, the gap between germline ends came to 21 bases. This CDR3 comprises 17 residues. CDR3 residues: CASSLGRTAGGQNGYTF. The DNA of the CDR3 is TGTGCCAGCAGCTTAGGCCGGACAGCCGGGGGCCAGAATGGCTACACCTTC.

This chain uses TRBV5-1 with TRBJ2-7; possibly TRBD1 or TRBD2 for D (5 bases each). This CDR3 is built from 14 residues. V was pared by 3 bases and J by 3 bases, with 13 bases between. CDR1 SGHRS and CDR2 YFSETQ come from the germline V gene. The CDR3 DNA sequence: TGCGCCAGCAGCTACGCTTCAGGGAGCTACGAGCAGTACTTC. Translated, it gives CASSYASGSYEQYF.

This chain's CDR3 is CASSLMGSRYQETQYF. Written as DNA, the CDR3 is TGTGCCAGCAGCTTAATGGGGTCACGGTACCAAGAGACCCAGTACTTC. This sequence joins TRBV7-9 and TRBJ2-5; unclear D gene. The CDR3 covers 16 residues. V was cut by 2 bases and J by 0 bases, with 13 bases left in between. From germline, CDR1 is SEHNR and CDR2 FQNEAQ (reference sequence).

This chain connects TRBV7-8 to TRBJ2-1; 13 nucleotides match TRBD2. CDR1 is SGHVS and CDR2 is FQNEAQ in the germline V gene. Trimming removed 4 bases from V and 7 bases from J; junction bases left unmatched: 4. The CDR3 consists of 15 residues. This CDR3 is CASSSTSGGFNEQFF. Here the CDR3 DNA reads TGTGCCAGCAGCTCGACTAGCGGGGGGTTTAATGAGCAGTTCTTC.

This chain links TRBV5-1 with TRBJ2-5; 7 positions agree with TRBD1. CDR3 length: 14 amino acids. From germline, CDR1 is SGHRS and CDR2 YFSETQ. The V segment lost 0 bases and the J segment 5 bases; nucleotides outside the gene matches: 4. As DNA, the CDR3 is TGCGCCAGCAGCTTGGAAGGGGGCTTGGAGACCCAGTACTTC. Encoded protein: CASSLEGGLETQYF.

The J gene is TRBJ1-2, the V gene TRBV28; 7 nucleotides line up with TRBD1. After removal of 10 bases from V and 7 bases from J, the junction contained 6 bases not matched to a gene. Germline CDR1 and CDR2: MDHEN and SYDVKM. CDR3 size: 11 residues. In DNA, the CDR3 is TGTGCCACTACAGGGGCAATTGGCTACACCTTC. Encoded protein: CATTGAIGYTF.

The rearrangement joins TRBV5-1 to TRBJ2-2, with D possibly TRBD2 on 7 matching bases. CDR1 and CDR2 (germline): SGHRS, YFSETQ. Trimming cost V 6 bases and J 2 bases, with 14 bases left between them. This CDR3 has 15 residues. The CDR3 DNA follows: TGCGCCAGCAAAGGGGGGGCGGAAAACACCGGGGAGCTGTTTTTT. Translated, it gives CASKGGAENTGELFF.